The clone carrying this TCR beta chain was observed a handful of times. These data come from a study of neoadjuvant anti-PD-1 for oral cavity cancer. Some clones are missing from TCRdb's copy, which holds only in-frame ones; the method was immunoSEQ multiplex PCR. The table lists approximately 10,000 clones, 50% to 80% of them singletons. The germline gives CDR1 MNHNS, CDR2 SASEGT. This CDR3 region has 14 residues. V lost 6 bases and J lost 1, with 12 bases in between. Time point given: after neoadjuvant nivolumab, at surgical resection. The sequence was collected from a person aged 35-80 years with oral cavity squamous cell carcinoma. The input for sequencing was PBMCs, taken after nivolumab (anti-PD-1) treatment. The rearrangement uses TRBV6-1 and TRBJ1-1; D remains unclear. CDR3 in amino acids: CASRPGPQNTEAFF. CDR3 nucleotides: TGTGCCAGCAGACCCGGACCACAGAACACTGAAGCTTTCTTT.